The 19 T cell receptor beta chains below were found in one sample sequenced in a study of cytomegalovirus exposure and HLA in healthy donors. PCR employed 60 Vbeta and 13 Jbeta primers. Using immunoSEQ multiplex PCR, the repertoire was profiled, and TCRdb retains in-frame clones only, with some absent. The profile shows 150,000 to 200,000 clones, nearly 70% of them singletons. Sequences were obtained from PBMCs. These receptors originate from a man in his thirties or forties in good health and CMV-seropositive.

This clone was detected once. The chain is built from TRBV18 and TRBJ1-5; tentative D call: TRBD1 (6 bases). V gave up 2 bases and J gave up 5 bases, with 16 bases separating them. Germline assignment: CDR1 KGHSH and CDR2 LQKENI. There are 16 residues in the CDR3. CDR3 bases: TGTGCCAGCTCACCAGCAATCGGGGGGCTGGATCAGCCCCAGCATTTT. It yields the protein CASSPAIGGLDQPQHF.

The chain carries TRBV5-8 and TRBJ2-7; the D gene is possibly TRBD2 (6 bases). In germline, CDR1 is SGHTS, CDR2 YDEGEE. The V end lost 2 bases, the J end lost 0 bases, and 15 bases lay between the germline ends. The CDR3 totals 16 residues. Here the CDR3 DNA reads TGTGCCAGCAGCTTTCCTTGGGGGGAGAGCTCCTACGAGCAGTACTTC. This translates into CASSFPWGESSYEQYF.

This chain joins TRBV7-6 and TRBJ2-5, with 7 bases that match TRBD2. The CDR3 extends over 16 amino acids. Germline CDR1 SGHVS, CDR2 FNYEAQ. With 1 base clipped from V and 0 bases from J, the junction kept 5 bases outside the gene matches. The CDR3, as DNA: TGTGCCAGCAGCTTAGGAGGAGCGGGAAACCAAGAGACCCAGTACTTC. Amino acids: CASSLGGAGNQETQYF.

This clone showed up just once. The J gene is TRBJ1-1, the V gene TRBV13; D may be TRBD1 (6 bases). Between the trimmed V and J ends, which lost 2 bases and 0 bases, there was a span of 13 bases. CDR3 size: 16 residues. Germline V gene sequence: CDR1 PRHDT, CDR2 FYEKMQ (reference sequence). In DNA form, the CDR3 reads TGTGCCAGCAGCTTATTTGCAGGGGCCATGAACACTGAAGCTTTCTTT. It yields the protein CASSLFAGAMNTEAFF.

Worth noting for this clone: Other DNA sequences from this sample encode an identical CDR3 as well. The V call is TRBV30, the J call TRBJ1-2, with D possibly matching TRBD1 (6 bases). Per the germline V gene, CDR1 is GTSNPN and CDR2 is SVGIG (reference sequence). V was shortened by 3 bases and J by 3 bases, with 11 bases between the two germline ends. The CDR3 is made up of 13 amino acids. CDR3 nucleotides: TGTGCCTGGAGCCGGGACATGGACTATGGCTACACCTTC. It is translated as CAWSRDMDYGYTF.

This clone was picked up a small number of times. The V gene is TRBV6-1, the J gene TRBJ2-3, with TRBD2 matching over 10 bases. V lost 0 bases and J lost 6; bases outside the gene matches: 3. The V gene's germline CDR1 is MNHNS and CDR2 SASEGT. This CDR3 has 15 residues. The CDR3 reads CASSEATSGWDTQYF. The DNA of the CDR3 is TGTGCCAGCAGTGAAGCGACTAGCGGGTGGGATACGCAGTATTTT.

The CDR3 protein is CASSLGTPNYEQYF. In DNA, the CDR3 is TGTGCCAGCTCACTCGGGACACCTAACTACGAGCAGTACTTC. The chain employs TRBV18 and TRBJ2-7, with D maybe TRBD1 (6 bases). The CDR3 is made up of 14 amino acids. Trimming left V 4 bases short and J 3 bases short, with 13 bases between. Per germline, CDR1 KGHSH and CDR2 LQKENI.

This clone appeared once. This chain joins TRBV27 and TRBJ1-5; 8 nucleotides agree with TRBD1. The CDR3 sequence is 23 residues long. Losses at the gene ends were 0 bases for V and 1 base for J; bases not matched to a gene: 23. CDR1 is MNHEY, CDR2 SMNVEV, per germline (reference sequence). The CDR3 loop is CASSLSETGDGIALVESNQPQHF. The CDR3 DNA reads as TGTGCCAGCAGTTTATCCGAGACAGGGGACGGGATAGCTCTGGTGGAAAGCAATCAGCCCCAGCATTTT.

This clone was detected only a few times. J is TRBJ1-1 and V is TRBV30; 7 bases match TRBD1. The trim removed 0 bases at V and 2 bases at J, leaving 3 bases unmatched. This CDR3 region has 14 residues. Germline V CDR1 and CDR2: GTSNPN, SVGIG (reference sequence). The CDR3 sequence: CAWSVRQGNTEAFF. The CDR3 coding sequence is TGTGCCTGGAGTGTACGACAGGGAAACACTGAAGCTTTCTTT.

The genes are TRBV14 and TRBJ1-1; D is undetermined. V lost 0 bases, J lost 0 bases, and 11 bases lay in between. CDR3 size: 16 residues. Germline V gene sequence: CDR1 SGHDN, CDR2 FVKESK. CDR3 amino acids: CASSQDAGEMNTEAFF. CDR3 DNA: TGTGCCAGCAGCCAAGATGCCGGGGAAATGAACACTGAAGCTTTCTTT.

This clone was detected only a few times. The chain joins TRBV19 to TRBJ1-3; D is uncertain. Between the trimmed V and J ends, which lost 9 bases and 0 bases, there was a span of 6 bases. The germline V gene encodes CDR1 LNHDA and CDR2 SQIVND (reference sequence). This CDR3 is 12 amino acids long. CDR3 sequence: CASRSSGNTIYF. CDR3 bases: TGTGCCAGCAGGTCCTCTGGAAACACCATATATTTT. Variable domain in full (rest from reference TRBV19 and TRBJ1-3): DGGITQSPKYLFRKEGQNVTLSCEQNLNHDAMYWYRQDPGQGLRLIYYSQIVNDFQKGDIAEGYSVSREKKESFPLTVTSAQKNPTAFYLCASRSSGNTIYFGEGSWLTVV.

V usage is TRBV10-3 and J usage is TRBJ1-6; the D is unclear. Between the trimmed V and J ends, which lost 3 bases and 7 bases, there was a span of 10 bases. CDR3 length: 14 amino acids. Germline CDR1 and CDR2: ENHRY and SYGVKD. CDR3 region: CAISEVRSNSPLHF. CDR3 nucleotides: TGTGCCATCAGTGAAGTAAGAAGCAATTCACCCCTCCACTTT.

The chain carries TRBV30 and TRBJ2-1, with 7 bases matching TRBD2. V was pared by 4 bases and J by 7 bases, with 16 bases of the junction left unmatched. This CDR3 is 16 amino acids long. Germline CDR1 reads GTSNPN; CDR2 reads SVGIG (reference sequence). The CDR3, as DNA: TGTGCCTGGACCAAGGGGAGGGTAAACACGGTAAATGAGCAGTTCTTC. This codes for CAWTKGRVNTVNEQFF. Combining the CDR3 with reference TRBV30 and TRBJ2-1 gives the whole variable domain SQTIHQWPATLVQPVGSPLSLECTVEGTSNPNLYWYRQAAGRGLQLLFYSVGIGQISSEVPQNLSASRPQDRQFILSSKKLLLSDSGFYLCAWTKGRVNTVNEQFFGPGTRLTVL.

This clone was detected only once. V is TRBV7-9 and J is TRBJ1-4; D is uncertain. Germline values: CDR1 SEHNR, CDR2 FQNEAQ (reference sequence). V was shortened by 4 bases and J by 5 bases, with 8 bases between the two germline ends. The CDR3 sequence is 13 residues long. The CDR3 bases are TGTGCCAGCAGCTCCGGGAACAATGAAAAACTGTTTTTT. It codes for CASSSGNNEKLFF.

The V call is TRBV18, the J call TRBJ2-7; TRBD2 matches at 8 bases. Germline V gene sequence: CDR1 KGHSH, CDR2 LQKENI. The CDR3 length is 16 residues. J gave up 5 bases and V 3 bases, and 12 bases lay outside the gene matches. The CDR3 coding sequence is TGTGCCAGCTCACCCCGAGAGGCAGCGGGAGCTCACGAGCAGTACTTC. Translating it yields CASSPREAAGAHEQYF.

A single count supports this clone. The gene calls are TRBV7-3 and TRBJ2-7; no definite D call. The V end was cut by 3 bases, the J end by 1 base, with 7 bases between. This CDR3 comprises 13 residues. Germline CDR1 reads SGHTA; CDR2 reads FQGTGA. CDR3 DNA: TGTGCCAGCAGCTTGTCGGGTTCCTACGAGCAGTACTTC. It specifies CASSLSGSYEQYF. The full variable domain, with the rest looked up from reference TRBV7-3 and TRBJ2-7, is GAGVSQTPSNKVTEKGKYVELRCDPISGHTALYWYRQSLGQGPEFLIYFQGTGAADDSGLPNDRFFAVRPEGSVSTLKIQRTERGDSAVYLCASSLSGSYEQYFGPGTRLTVT.

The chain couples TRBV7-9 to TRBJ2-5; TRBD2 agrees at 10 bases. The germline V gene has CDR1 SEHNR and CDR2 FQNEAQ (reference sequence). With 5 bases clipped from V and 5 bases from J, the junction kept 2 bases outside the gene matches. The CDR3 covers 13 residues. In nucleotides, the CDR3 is TGTGCCAGCAGCCTGGGACTAGCGGAGACCCAGTACTTC. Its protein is CASSLGLAETQYF.

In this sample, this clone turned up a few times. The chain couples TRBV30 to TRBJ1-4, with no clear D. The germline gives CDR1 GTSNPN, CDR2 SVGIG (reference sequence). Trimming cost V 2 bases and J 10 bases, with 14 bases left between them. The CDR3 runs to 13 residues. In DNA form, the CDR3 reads TGTGCCTGGAGTAACGAGGGATACGGAAAACTGTTTTTT. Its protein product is CAWSNEGYGKLFF. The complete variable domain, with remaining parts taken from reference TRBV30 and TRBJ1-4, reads SQTIHQWPATLVQPVGSPLSLECTVEGTSNPNLYWYRQAAGRGLQLLFYSVGIGQISSEVPQNLSASRPQDRQFILSSKKLLLSDSGFYLCAWSNEGYGKLFFGSGTQLSVL.

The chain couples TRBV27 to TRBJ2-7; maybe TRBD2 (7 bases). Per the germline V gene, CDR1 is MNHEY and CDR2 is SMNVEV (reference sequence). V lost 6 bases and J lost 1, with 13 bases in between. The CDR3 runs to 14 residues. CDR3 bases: TGTGCCAGCAGGAAGGGGGGGCCATCCTACGAGCAGTACTTC. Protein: CASRKGGPSYEQYF.